This T cell receptor (beta chain) emerged from a study of early T cells in non-severe SARS-CoV-2 infection. Deletions cut 0 bases from V and 9 bases from J, with 16 bases between. The CDR3 sequence is 15 residues long. Per germline, CDR1 SGDLS and CDR2 YYNGEE. TCRdb reprocessed the 5' RACE reads via MiXCR and lists one record per CDR3 protein. The data show under 95,000 distinct CDR3 sequences, with just under 15% seen just once and less than 6% held by the top ten. The rearrangement links TRBV9 to TRBJ2-1; weak D call: TRBD2 (6 bases). The receptor was isolated from an adult who was a healthcare worker with PCR-confirmed SARS-CoV-2 infection or an uninfected control (not recorded which). Material for sequencing was whole blood. The CDR3 sequence: CASSVAASWGGEQFF. DNA for the CDR3: TGTGCCAGCAGCGTAGCGGCTAGCTGGGGAGGTGAGCAGTTCTTC.